This section outlines one TCR beta chain sequence together with its context. The sample belongs to a study of blood T cell repertoires in COVID-19. Study overall: Samples taken during acute and convalescent COVID-19 were collected in the United States, Italy and Spain. Sample material is recorded as cDNA or gDNA derived from T cells, B-cell-depleted T cells, or PBMCs.

Original processing notes: Reference gene primer amplification yielded estimated nucleated cell counts. Clones were sequenced by immunoSEQ multiplex PCR, and TCRdb holds only the in-frame ones, with some missing. The D gene and trimming were derived from the DNA, and the V and J assignments and clone size from that table. The sample consists of a few hundred thousand clones, roughly 88% of them appearing once. This receptor was identified in a man between 18 and 35 years old with active or convalescent COVID-19. Sequences were obtained from peripheral blood.

The CDR3 spells CASSPGFGDSPLHF. The CDR3 DNA sequence: TGTGCCAGCTCACCAGGGTTCGGGGATTCACCCCTCCACTTT. This rearrangement joins TRBV18 to TRBJ1-6, with D unresolved. Germline-derived CDR1 and CDR2 are KGHSH and LQKENI. V was shortened by 2 bases and J by 8 bases, with 10 bases between the two germline ends. This CDR3 has 14 residues.